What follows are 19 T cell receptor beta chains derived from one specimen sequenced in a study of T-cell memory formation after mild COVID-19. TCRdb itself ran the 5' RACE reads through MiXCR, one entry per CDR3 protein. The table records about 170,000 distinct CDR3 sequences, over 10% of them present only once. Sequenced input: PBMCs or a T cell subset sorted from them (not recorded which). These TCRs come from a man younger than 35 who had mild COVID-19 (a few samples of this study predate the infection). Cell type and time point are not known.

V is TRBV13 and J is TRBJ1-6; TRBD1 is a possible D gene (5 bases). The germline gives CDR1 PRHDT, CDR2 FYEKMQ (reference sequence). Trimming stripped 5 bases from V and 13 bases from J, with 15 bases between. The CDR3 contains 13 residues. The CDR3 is CASSQARGGPLHF. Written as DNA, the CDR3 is TGTGCCAGCAGCCAAGCCCGGGGGGGGCCCCTCCACTTT.

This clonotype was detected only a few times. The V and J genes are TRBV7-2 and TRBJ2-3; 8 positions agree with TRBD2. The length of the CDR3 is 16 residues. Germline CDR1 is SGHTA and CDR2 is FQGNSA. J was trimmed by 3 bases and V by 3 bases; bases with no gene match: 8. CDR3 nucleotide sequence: TGTGCCAGCAGCTTCCGGGGGGGGCGAGGGACAGATACGCAGTATTTT. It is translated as CASSFRGGRGTDTQYF.

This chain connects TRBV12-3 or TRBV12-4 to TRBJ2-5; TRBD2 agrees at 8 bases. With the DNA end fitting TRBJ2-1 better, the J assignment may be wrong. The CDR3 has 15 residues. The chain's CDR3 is CASSSPGGVWNEQFF. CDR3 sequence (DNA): TGTGCCAGCAGCTCCCCGGGGGGGGTCTGGAATGAGCAGTTCTTC.

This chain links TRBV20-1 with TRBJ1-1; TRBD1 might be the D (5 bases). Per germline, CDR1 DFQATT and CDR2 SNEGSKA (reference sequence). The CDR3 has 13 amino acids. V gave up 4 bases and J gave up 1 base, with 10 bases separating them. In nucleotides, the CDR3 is TGCAGTGCTAAGCCAGGGTCGAACACTGAAGCTTTCTTT. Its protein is CSAKPGSNTEAFF.

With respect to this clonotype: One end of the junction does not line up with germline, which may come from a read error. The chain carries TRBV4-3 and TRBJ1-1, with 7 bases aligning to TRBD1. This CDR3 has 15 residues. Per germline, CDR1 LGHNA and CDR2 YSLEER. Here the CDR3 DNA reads TGCTCCAGCAGCCAACAGACAGGGAGGAACACTGAAGCTTTCTTT. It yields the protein CSSSQQTGRNTEAFF.

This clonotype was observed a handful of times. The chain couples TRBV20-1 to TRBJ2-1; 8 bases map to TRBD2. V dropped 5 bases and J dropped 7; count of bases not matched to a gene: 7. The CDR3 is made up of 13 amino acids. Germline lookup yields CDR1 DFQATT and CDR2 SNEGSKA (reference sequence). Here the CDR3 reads CSAPRAGENEQFF. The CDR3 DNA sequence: TGCAGTGCTCCTCGAGCGGGGGAAAATGAGCAGTTCTTC.

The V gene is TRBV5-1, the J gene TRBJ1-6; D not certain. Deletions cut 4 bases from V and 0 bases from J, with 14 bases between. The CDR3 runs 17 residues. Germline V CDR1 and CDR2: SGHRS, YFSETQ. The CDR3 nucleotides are TGCGCCAGCAGCGCCGGTCTGGTGAGCTCCTATAATTCACCCCTCCACTTT. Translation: CASSAGLVSSYNSPLHF.

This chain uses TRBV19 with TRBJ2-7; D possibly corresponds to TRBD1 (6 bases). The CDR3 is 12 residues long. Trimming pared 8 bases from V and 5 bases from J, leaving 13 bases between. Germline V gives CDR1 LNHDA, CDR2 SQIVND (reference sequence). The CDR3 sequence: CASALAGDEQYF. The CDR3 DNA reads TGTGCCAGTGCCTTGGCAGGGGACGAGCAGTACTTC.

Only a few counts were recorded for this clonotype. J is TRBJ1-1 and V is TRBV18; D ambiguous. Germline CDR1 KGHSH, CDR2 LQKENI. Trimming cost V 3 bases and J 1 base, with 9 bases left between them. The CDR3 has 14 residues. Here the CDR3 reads CASSPVNGNTEAFF. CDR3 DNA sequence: TGTGCCAGCTCACCTGTGAATGGGAACACTGAAGCTTTCTTT.

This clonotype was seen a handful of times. The CDR3 DNA reads as TGTGCCAGCAGACAACGACAGGGCTCGAACACTGAAGCTTTCTTT. Its protein product is CASRQRQGSNTEAFF. V is TRBV5-6 and J is TRBJ1-1; 7 nucleotides match TRBD1. V lost 5 bases, J lost 1 base, and 8 bases stayed unmatched. The CDR3 extends over 15 amino acids. CDR1 and CDR2 (germline): SGHDT, YYEEEE.

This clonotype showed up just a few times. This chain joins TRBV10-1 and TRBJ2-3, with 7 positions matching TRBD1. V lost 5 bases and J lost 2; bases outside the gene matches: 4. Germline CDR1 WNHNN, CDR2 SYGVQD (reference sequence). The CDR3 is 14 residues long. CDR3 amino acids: CASSWDRDTDTQYF. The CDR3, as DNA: TGCGCCAGCAGTTGGGACAGAGACACAGATACGCAGTATTTT.

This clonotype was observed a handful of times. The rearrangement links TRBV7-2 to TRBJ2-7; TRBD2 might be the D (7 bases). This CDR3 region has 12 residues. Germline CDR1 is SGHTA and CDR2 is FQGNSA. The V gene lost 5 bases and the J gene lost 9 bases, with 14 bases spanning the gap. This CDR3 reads CASSLRGGGQYF. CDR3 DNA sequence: TGTGCCAGCAGCCTAAGGGGGGGTGGGCAGTACTTC.

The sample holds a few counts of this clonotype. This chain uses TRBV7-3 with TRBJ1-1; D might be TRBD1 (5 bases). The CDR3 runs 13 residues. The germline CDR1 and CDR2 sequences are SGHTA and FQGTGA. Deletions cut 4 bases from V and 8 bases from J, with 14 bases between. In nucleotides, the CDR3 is TGTGCCAGCAGCTACGACCCATCAGGGGAAGCTTTCTTT. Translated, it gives CASSYDPSGEAFF.

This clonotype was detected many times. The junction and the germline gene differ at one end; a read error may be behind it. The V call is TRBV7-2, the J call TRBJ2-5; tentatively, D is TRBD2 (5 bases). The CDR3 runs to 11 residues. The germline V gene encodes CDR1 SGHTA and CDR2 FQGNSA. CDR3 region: CASSLAETQYF. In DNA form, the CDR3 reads TGTGCCAGCAGCCTAGCAGAGACCCAGTACTTC.

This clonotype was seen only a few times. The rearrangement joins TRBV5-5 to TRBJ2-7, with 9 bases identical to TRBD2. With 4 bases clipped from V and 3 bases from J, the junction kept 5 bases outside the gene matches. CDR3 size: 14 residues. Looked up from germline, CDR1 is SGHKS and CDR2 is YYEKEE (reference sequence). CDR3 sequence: CASSARGGFYEQYV. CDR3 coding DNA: TGTGCCAGCAGCGCGCGGGGGGGTTTCTACGAGCAGTACGTC.

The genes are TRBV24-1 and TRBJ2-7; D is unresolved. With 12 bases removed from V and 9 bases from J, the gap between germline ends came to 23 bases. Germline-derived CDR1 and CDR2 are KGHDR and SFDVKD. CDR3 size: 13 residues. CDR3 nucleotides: TGTGCCTCGCCTAGAAGTATTTCCCAAGGGCAGTACTTC. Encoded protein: CASPRSISQGQYF.

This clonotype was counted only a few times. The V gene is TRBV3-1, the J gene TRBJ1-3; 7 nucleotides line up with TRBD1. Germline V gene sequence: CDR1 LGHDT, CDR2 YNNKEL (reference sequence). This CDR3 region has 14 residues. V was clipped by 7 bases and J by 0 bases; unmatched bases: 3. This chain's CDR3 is CASTRTGSGNTIYF. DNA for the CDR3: TGTGCCAGCACGAGGACAGGCTCTGGAAACACCATATATTTT.

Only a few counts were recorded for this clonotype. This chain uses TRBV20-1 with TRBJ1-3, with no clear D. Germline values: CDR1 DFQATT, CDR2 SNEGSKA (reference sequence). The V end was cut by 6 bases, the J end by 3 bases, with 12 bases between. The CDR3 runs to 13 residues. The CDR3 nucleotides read TGCAGTGCGAGTCCCGGGCTTGGAAACACCATATATTTT. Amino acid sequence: CSASPGLGNTIYF.

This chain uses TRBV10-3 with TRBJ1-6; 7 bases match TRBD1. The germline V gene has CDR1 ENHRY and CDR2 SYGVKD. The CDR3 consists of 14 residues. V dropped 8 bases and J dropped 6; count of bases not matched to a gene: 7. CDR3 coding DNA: TGTGCCATCCGGGGACAGATCATTAATTCACCCCTCCACTTT. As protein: CAIRGQIINSPLHF.